A selection of T cell receptor beta chains follows, all from one sample in a study of blood T cell repertoires in COVID-19. Data came from immunoSEQ multiplex PCR; TCRdb stores just in-frame clones and leaves some out. The data show approximately 20,000 clones, roughly 91% seen once. Sequenced material: peripheral blood. These receptors were obtained from a human donor in a cohort sampled during active COVID-19. CDR3s include the opening cysteine and the closing phenylalanine or tryptophan. The order of the fields is J gene, V gene, D gene, clone size, CDR3 protein, CDR3 DNA. The D gene is left open where the match is weak. Where a row states a size, it is once, few, many or the class of an expanded clone; other rows omit it.

TRBJ1-2 | TRBV2 | - | - | CASSEGGGYGYTF | TGTGCCAGCAGTGAAGGGGGGGGCTATGGCTACACCTTC
TRBJ2-3 | TRBV6-5 | - | - | CASSYRTRSTDTQYF | TGTGCCAGCAGTTACCGTACTAGGAGCACAGATACGCAGTATTTT
TRBJ2-7 | TRBV9 | TRBD2 | - | CASSPWGEGLYEQYF | TGTGCCAGCAGCCCCTGGGGGGAGGGCCTCTACGAGCAGTACTTC
TRBJ2-1 | TRBV5-4 | TRBD2 | - | CASSLSGASSYNEQFF | TGTGCCAGCAGCTTGAGCGGGGCGTCGTCCTACAATGAGCAGTTCTTC
TRBJ1-1 | TRBV7-8 | - | - | CASSNGQIRAFF | TGTGCCAGCAGCAACGGACAGATAAGAGCTTTCTTT
TRBJ1-1 | TRBV12-3/TRBV12-4 | - | - | CASSLQVEAFF | TGTGCCAGCAGTTTACAGGTAGAAGCTTTCTTT
TRBJ1-5 | TRBV7-8 | TRBD1 | - | CASTRDRGPSQPQHF | TGTGCCAGCACAAGGGACAGGGGCCCGAGTCAGCCCCAGCATTTT
TRBJ2-7 | TRBV15 | TRBD2 | - | CATSRSGIPIYEQYF | TGTGCCACCAGCAGGAGCGGGATCCCGATTTACGAGCAGTACTTC
TRBJ1-2 | TRBV10-3 | - | once | CAINSPAGYGYTF | TGTGCCATCAACTCTCCTGCGGGCTATGGCTACACCTTC
TRBJ1-1 | TRBV7-2 | - | once | CASSITWNTEAFF | TGTGCCAGCAGCATAACATGGAACACTGAAGCTTTCTTT
TRBJ2-7 | TRBV18 | TRBD1 | - | CARNGTGHYEQYF | TGTGCCAGGAACGGGACAGGGCACTACGAGCAGTACTTC
TRBJ2-3 | TRBV7-8 | - | once | CASSLKVWETDTQYF | TGTGCCAGCAGCTTAAAGGTGTGGGAGACAGATACGCAGTATTTT
TRBJ2-7 | TRBV6-6 | TRBD2 | - | CASSYSTASGGYEQYF | TGTGCCAGCAGTTACTCGACAGCTAGCGGGGGCTACGAGCAGTACTTC
TRBJ2-3 | TRBV2 | TRBD2 | - | CASRLLSSGAGADTQYF | TGTGCCAGCCGCTTACTCTCTAGCGGGGCGGGCGCAGATACGCAGTATTTT
TRBJ1-1 | TRBV30 | - | - | CAWSRSPPTMNTEAFF | TGTGCCTGGAGTAGATCCCCCCCCACAATGAACACTGAAGCTTTCTTT
TRBJ2-5 | TRBV24-1 | - | - | CATSDPRDPEETQYF | TGTGCCACCAGTGATCCCAGGGATCCCGAAGAGACCCAGTACTTC
TRBJ1-5 | TRBV23-1 | TRBD1 | once | CASSQFRDRPNPPQHF | TGCGCCAGCAGTCAATTTCGGGACAGACCTAATCCGCCCCAGCATTTT
TRBJ2-5 | TRBV25-1 | - | - | CASTGIQETQYF | TGTGCCAGTACAGGTATACAAGAGACCCAGTACTTC
TRBJ1-2 | TRBV5-8 | TRBD1 | large | CASSRTGHYGYTF | TGTGCCAGCAGCAGGACAGGGCACTATGGCTACACCTTC
TRBJ2-5 | TRBV27 | - | - | CASGSRGTQYF | TGTGCCAGCGGGAGCCGGGGGACCCAGTACTTC
TRBJ2-5 | TRBV3-1/TRBV3-2 | - | - | CASSLYRSTLETQYF | TGTGCCAGCAGCCTTTACAGGAGCACTCTGGAGACCCAGTACTTC
TRBJ1-1 | TRBV19 | - | - | CASRFEATGLGAEAFF | TGTGCCAGTAGATTTGAGGCCACAGGCTTAGGGGCTGAAGCTTTCTTT
TRBJ2-3 | TRBV4-1 | - | - | CASSPPGTDTQYF | TGCGCCAGCAGCCCCCCAGGGACAGATACGCAGTATTTT
TRBJ1-1 | TRBV11-2 | - | - | CASSSPWGRIDTEAFF | TGTGCCAGCAGCAGCCCGTGGGGGCGGATTGACACTGAAGCTTTCTTT
TRBJ2-5 | TRBV11-3 | - | - | CASSSRVVTQYF | TGTGCCAGCAGCTCCAGGGTTGTGACCCAGTACTTC
TRBJ2-1 | TRBV19 | - | once | CASSMGGVSYNEQFF | TGTGCCAGTAGTATGGGGGGAGTCTCCTACAATGAGCAGTTCTTC
TRBJ1-4 | TRBV19 | - | - | CASSSPRGLNEKLFF | TGTGCCAGTAGTAGCCCGCGGGGACTTAATGAAAAACTGTTTTTT
TRBJ2-3 | TRBV5-1 | TRBD1 | - | CASEVGTGGLARTDTQYF | TGCGCCAGCGAGGTCGGGACAGGGGGCTTGGCGAGGACAGATACGCAGTATTTT
TRBJ2-1 | TRBV6-4 | TRBD2 | once | CASSKGLADNEQFF | TGTGCCAGCAGTAAGGGACTAGCGGACAATGAGCAGTTCTTC
TRBJ1-2 | TRBV2 | TRBD1 | - | CASSSWDRQGYTF | TGTGCCAGCAGCTCGTGGGACAGGCAAGGCTACACCTTC